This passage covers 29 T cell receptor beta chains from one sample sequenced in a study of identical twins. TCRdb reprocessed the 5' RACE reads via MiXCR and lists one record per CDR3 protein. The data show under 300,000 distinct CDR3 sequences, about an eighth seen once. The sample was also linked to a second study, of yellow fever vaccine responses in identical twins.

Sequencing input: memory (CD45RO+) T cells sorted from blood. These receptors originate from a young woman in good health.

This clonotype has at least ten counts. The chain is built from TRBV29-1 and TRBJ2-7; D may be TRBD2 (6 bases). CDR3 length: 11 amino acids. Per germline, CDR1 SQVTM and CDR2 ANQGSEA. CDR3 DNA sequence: TGCAGTGGAGGGACCGCTTACGAGCAGTACTTC. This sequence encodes CSGGTAYEQYF.

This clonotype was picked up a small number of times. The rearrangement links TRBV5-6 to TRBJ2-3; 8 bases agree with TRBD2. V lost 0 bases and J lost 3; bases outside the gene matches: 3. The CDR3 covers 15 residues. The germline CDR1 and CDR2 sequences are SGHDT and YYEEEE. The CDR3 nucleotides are TGTGCCAGCAGCTTGGTGGGACTAGTAACAGATACGCAGTATTTT. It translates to CASSLVGLVTDTQYF.

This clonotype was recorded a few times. CDR3 region: CASSPRTGHEQFF. The CDR3 DNA follows: TGTGCCAGCAGCCCACGGACAGGACATGAGCAGTTCTTC. The chain uses TRBV7-8 and TRBJ2-1; 7 bases agree with TRBD1. Germline lookup yields CDR1 SGHVS and CDR2 FQNEAQ. The CDR3 runs to 13 residues. Unmatched junction bases numbered 6, after V lost 5 bases and J lost 8 bases.

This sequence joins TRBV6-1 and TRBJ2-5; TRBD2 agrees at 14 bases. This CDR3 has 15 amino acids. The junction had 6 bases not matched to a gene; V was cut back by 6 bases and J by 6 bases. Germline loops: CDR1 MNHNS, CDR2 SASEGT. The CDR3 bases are TGTGCCAGCAGGAGAGGACTAGCGGGGGGACAGACCCAGTACTTC. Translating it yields CASRRGLAGGQTQYF.

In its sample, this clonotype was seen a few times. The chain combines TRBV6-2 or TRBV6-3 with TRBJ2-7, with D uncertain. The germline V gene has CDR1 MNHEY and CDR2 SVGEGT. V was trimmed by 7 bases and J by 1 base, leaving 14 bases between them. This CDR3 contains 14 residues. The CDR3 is CASKRIERSYEQYF. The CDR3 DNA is TGTGCCAGCAAACGAATTGAAAGGTCCTACGAGCAGTACTTC.

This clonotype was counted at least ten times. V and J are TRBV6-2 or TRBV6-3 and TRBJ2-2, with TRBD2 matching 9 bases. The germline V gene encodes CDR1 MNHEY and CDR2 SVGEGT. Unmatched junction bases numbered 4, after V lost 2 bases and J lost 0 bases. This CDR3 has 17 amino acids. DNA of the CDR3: TGTGCCAGCAGTTACGGGACTAGCATAACGAACACCGGGGAGCTGTTTTTT. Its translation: CASSYGTSITNTGELFF.

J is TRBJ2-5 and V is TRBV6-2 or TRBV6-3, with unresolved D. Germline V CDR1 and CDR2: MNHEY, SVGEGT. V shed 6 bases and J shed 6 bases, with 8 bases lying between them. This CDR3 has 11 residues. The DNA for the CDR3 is TGTGCCAGCAGGGGCCTTAAGACCCAGTACTTC. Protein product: CASRGLKTQYF.

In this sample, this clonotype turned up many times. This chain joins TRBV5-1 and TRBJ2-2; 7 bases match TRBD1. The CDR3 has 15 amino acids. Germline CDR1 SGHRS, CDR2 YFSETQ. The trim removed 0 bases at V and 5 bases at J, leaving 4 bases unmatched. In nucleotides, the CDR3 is TGCGCCAGCAGCTTGGGACAGGGAACGACCGGGGAGCTGTTTTTT. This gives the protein CASSLGQGTTGELFF.

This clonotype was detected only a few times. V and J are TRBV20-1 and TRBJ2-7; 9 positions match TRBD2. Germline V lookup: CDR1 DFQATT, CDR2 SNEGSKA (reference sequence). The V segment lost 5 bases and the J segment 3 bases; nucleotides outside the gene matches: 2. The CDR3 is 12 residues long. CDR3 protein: CSAWTSDYEQYF. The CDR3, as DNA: TGCAGTGCTTGGACTAGCGACTACGAGCAGTACTTC.

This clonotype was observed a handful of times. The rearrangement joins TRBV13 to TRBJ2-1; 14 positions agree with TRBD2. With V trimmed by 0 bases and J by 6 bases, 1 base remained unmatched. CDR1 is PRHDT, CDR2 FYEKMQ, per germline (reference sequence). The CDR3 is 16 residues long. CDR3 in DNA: TGTGCCAGCAGCTTAGGCGGACTAGCGGGAGGCAATGAGCAGTTCTTC. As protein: CASSLGGLAGGNEQFF.

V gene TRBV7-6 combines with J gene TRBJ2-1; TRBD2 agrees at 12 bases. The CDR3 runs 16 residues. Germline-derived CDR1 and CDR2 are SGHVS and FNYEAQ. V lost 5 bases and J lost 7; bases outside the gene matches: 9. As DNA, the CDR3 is TGTGCCAGCAGCAAAACTAGCGGGGGGTTGGGGAATGAGCAGTTCTTC. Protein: CASSKTSGGLGNEQFF.

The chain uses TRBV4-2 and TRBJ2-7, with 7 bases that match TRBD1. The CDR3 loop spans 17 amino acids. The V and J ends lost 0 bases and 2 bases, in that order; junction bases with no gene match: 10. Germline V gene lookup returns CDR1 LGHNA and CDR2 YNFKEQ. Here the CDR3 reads CASSQDFGDSFAYEQYF. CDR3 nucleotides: TGTGCCAGCAGCCAAGATTTCGGGGACAGTTTCGCCTACGAGCAGTACTTC.

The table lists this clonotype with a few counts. CDR3 amino acids: CASSQESWTGVGKNIQYF. CDR3 nucleotide sequence: TGTGCCAGCAGCCAAGAGTCATGGACCGGAGTTGGCAAAAACATTCAGTACTTC. The rearrangement joins TRBV3-1 to TRBJ2-4; no clear D gene. This CDR3 is built from 18 residues. Looked up from germline, CDR1 is LGHDT and CDR2 is YNNKEL (reference sequence). V dropped 0 bases and J dropped 3 bases, with 18 bases sitting between them.

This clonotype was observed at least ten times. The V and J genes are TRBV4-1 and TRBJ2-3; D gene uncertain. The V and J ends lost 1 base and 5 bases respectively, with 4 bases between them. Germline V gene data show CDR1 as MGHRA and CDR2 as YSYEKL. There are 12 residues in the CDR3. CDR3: CASSQGVDTQYF. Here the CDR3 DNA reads TGCGCCAGCAGCCAAGGGGTAGATACGCAGTATTTT.

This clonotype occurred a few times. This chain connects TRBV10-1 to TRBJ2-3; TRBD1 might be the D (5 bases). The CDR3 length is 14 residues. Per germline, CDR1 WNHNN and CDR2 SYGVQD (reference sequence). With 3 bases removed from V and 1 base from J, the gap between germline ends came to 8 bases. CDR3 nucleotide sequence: TGCGCCAGCAGTGAATCCAGGGGCACAGATACGCAGTATTTT. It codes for CASSESRGTDTQYF.

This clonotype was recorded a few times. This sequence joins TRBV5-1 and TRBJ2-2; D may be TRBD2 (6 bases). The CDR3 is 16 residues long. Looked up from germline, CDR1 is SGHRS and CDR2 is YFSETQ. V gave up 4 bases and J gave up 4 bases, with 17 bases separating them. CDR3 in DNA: TGCGCCAGCAGCCCGCGGAGCTTCGGGGGCACCGGGGAGCTGTTTTTT. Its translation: CASSPRSFGGTGELFF.

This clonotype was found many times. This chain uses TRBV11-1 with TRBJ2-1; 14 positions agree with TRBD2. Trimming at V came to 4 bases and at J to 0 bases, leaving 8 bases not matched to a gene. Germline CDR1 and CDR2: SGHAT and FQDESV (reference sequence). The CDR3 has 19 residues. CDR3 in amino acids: CASSSGLAGGSSSYNEQFF. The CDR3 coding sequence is TGTGCCAGCAGCTCTGGACTAGCGGGAGGCTCCAGCTCCTACAATGAGCAGTTCTTC.

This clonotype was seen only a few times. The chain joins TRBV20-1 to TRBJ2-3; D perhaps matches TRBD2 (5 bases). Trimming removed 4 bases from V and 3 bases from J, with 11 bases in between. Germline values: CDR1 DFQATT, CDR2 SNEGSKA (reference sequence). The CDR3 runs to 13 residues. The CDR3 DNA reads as TGCAGTGCTAACGGGGTGAGGACAGATACGCAGTATTTT. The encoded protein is CSANGVRTDTQYF.

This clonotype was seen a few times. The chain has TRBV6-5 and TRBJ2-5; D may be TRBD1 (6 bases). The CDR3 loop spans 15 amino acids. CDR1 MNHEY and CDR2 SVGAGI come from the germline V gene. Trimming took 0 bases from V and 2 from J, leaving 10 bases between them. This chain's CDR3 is CASSYSPRGQETQYF. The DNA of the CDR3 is TGTGCCAGCAGTTACTCCCCGAGGGGGCAAGAGACCCAGTACTTC.

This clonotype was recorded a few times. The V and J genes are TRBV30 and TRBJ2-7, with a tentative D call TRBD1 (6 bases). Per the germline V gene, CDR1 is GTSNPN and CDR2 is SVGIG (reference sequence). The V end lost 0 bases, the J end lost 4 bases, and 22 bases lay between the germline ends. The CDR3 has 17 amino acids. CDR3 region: CAWSVRIPTGLGYEQYF. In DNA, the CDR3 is TGTGCCTGGAGTGTACGGATACCGACAGGCTTGGGGTACGAGCAGTACTTC.

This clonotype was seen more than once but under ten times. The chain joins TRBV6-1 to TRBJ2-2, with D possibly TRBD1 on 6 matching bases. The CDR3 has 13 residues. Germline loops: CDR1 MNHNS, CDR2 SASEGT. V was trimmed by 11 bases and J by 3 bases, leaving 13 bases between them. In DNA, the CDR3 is TGTGCCGGCCATCCAGGGGACACCGGGGAGCTGTTTTTT. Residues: CAGHPGDTGELFF.

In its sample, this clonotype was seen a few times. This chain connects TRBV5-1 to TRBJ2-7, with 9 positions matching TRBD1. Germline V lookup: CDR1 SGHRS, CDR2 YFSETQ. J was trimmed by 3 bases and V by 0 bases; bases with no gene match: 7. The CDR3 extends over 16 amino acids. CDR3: CASSLESGQGGYEQYF. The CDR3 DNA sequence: TGCGCCAGCAGCTTGGAGTCGGGACAGGGTGGCTACGAGCAGTACTTC.

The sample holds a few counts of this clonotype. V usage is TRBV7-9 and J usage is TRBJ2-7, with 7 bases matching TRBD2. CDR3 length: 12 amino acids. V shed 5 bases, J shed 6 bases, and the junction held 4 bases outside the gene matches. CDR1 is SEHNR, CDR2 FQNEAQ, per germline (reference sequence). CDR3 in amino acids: CASSRGLGEQYF. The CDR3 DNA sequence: TGTGCCAGCAGCCGAGGACTAGGCGAGCAGTACTTC.

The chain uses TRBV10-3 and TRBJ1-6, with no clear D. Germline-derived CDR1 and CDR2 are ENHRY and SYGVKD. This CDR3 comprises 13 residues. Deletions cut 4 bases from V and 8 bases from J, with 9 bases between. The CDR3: CAISASGDSPLHF. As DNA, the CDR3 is TGTGCCATCAGTGCTTCCGGTGATTCACCCCTCCACTTT.

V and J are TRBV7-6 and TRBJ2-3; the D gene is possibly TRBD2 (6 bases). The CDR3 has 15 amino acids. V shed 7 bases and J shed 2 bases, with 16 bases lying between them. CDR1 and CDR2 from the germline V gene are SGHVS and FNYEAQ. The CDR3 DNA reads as TGTGCCAGCACGATCCGGGGGAGTCCCACAGATACGCAGTATTTT. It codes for CASTIRGSPTDTQYF.

The CDR3 coding sequence is TGTGCCACCAATAGGGGGACAGATACGCAGTATTTT. Protein product: CATNRGTDTQYF. The chain is built from TRBV15 and TRBJ2-3; a weak D match, TRBD1 (6 bases). Germline loops: CDR1 LNHNV, CDR2 YYDKDF (reference sequence). The CDR3 is made up of 12 amino acids. The germline V and J ends were trimmed by 7 bases and 3 bases, with 8 bases remaining between them.

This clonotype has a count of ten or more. This chain's CDR3 is CASSQDRGSYNEQFF. DNA for the CDR3: TGCGCCAGCAGCCAGGACAGGGGCTCCTACAATGAGCAGTTCTTC. The chain recombines TRBV4-1 with TRBJ2-1, with TRBD1 matching over 9 bases. The germline V gene has CDR1 MGHRA and CDR2 YSYEKL. There are 15 residues in the CDR3. The J segment lost 0 bases and the V segment lost 3 bases, leaving 0 bases of the junction unmatched.

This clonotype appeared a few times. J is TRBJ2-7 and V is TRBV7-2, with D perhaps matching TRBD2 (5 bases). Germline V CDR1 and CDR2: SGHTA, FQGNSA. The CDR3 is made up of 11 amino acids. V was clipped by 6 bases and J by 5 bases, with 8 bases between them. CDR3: CASSRTDEQYF. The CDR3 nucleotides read TGTGCCAGCAGTAGGACTGACGAGCAGTACTTC.

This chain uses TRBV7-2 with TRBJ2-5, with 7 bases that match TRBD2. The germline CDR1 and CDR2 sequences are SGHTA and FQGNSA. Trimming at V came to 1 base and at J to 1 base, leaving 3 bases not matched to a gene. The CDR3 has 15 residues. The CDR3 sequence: CASSLDGRSQETQYF. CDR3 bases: TGTGCCAGCAGCTTAGACGGGAGGAGCCAAGAGACCCAGTACTTC.